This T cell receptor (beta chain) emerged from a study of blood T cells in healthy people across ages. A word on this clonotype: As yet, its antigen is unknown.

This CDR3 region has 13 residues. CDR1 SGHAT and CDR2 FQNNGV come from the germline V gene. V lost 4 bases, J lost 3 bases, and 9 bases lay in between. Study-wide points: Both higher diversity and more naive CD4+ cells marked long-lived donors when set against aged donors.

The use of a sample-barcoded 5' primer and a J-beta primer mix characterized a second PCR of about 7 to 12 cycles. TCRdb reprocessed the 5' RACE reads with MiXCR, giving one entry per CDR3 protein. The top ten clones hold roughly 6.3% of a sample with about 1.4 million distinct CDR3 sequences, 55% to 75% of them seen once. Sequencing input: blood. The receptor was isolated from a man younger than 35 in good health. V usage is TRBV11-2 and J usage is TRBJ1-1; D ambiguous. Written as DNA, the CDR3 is TGTGCCAGCAGCTCAATTGGGGACACTGAAGCTTTCTTT. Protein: CASSSIGDTEAFF.